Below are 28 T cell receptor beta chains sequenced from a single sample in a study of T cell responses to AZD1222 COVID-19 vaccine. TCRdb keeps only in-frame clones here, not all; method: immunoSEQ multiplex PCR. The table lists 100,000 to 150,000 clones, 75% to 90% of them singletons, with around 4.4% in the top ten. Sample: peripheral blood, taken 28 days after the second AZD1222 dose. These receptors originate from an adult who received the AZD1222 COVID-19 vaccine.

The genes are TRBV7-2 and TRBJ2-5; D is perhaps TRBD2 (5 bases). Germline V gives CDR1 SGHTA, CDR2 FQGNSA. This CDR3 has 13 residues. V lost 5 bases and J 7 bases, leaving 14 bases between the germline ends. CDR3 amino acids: CASSKEAEWTQYF. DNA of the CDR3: TGTGCCAGCAGCAAGGAGGCTGAGTGGACCCAGTACTTC.

The CDR3 here is CASSLGGPSYNEQFF. The CDR3 DNA follows: TGTGCCAGCAGCTTGGGTGGGCCCTCCTACAATGAGCAGTTCTTC. The V and J genes are TRBV5-4 and TRBJ2-1; no reliable D call. The CDR3 totals 15 residues. CDR1 SGHNT and CDR2 YYREEE come from the germline V gene (reference sequence). Trimming removed 0 bases at V and 0 bases at J, with 7 bases between.

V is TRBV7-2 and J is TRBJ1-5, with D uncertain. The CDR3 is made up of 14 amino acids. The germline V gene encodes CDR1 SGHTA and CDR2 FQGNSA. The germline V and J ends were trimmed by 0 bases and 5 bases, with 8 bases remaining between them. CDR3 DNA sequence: TGTGCCAGCAGCTTAGCGAGTGACTATCAGCCCCAGCATTTT. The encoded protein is CASSLASDYQPQHF.

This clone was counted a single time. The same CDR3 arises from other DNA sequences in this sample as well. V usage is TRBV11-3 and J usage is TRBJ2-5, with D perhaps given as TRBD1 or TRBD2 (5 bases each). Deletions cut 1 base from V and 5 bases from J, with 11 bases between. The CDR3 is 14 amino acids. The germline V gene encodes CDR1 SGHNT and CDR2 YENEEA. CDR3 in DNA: TGTGCCAGCAGCTTAGGTCAGGGACGTGAGACCCAGTACTTC. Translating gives CASSLGQGRETQYF.

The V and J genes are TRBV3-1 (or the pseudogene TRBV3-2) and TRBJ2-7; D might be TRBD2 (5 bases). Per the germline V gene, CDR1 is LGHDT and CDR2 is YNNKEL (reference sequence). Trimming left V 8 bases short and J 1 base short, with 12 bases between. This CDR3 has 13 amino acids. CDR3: CASESGGSYEQYF. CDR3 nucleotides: TGTGCCAGCGAGTCAGGAGGTTCCTACGAGCAGTACTTC.

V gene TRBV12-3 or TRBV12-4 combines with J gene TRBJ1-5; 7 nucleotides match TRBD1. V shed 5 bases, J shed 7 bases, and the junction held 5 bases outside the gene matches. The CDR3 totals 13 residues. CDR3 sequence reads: CASSPQQGQPQHF. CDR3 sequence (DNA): TGTGCCAGCAGTCCCCAACAGGGGCAGCCCCAGCATTTT.

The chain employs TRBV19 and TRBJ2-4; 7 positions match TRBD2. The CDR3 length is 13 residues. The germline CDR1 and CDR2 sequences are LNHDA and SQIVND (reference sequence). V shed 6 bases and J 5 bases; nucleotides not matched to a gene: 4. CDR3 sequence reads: CASRRLAENIQYF. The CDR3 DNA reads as TGTGCCAGTAGACGGCTAGCGGAAAACATTCAGTACTTC.

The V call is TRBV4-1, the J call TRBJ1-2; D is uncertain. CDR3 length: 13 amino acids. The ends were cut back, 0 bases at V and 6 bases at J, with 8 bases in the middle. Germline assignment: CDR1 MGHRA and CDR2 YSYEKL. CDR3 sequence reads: CASSQDFGNGYTF. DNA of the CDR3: TGCGCCAGCAGCCAAGACTTTGGTAATGGCTACACCTTC.

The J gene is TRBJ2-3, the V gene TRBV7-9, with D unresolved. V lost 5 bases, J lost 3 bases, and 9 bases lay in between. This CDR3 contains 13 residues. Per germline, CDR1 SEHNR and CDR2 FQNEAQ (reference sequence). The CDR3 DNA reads TGTGCCAGCAGCCAACCGTCTACAGATACGCAGTATTTT. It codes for CASSQPSTDTQYF.

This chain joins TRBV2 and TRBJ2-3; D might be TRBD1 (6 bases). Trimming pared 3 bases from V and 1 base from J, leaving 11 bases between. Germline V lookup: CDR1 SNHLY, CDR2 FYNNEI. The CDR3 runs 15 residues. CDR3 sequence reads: CASSDRSGGTDTQYF. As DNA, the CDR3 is TGTGCCAGCAGTGACCGGTCAGGGGGCACAGATACGCAGTATTTT.

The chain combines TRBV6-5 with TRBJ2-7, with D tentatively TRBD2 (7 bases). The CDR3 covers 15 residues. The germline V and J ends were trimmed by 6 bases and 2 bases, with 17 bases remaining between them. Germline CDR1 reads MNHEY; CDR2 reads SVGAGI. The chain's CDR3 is CASRWRGGPAYEQYF. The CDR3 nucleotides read TGTGCCAGCAGATGGAGGGGGGGGCCGGCCTACGAGCAGTACTTC.

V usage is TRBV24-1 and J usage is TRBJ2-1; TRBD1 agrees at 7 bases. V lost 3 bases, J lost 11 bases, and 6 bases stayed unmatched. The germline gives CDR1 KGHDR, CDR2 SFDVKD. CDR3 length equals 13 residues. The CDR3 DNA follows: TGTGCCACCAGTGATAGACAGGGTCAAAAGCAGTTCTTC. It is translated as CATSDRQGQKQFF.

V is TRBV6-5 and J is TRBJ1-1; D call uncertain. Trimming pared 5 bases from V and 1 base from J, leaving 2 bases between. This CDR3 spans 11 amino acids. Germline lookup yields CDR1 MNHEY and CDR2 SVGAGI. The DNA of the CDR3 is TGTGCCAGCAGTACGAACACTGAAGCTTTCTTT. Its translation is CASSTNTEAFF.

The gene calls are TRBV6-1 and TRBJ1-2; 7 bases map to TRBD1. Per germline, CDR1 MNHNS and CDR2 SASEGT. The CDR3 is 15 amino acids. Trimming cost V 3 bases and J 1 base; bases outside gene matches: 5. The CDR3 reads CASSETQGDNYGYTF. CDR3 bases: TGTGCCAGCAGTGAGACTCAGGGGGATAACTATGGCTACACCTTC.

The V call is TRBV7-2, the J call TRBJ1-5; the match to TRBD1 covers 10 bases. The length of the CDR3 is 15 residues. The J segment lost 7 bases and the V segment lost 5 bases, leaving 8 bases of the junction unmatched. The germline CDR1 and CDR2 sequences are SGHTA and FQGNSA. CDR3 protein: CASSLTGQGGQPQHF. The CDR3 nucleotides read TGTGCCAGCAGCCTCACAGGACAGGGGGGGCAGCCCCAGCATTTT.

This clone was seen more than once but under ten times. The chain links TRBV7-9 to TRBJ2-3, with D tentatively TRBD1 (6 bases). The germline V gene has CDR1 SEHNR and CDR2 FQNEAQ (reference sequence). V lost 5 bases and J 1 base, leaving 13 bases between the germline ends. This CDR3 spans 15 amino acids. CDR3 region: CASSGYRDGTDTQYF. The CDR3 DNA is TGTGCCAGCAGCGGATACAGGGACGGCACAGATACGCAGTATTTT.

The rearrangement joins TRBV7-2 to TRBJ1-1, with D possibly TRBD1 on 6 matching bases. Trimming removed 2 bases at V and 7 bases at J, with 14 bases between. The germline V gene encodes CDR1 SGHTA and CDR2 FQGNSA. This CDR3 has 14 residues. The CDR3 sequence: CASSLPNRVSEAFF. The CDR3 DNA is TGTGCCAGCAGCTTACCGAACAGGGTGAGTGAAGCTTTCTTT.

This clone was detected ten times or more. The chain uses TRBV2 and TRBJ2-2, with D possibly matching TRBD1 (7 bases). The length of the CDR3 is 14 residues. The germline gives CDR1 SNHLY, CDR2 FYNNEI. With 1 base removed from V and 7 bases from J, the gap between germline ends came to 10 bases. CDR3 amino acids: CASSEVQGGGELFF. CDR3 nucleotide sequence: TGTGCCAGCAGTGAAGTCCAGGGGGGCGGGGAGCTGTTTTTT.

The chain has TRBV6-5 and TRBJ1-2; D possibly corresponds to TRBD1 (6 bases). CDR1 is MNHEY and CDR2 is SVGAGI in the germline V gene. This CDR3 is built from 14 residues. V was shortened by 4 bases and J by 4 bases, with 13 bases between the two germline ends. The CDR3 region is CASSSQGSGYGYTF. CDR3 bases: TGTGCCAGCAGTTCACAGGGCAGTGGCTATGGCTACACCTTC.

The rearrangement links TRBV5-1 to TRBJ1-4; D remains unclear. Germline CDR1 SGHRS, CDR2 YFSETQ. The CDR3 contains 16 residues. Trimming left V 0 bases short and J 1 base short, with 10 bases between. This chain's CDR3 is CASSLGGPGTNEKLFF. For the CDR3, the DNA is TGCGCCAGCAGCTTGGGAGGCCCGGGAACTAATGAAAAACTGTTTTTT.

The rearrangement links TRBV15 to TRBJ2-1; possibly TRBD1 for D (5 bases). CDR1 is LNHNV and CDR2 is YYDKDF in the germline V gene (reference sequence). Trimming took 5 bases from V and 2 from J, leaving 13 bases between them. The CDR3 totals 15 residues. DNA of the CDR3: TGTGCCACCAGCGGTCACAGGTCTACCTACAATGAGCAGTTCTTC. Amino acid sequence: CATSGHRSTYNEQFF.

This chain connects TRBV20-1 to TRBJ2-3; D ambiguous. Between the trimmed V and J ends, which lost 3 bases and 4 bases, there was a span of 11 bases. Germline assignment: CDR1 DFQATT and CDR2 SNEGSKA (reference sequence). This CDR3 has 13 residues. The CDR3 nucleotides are TGCAGTGCTAGTGACCCTAGGTCAGATACGCAGTATTTT. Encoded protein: CSASDPRSDTQYF.

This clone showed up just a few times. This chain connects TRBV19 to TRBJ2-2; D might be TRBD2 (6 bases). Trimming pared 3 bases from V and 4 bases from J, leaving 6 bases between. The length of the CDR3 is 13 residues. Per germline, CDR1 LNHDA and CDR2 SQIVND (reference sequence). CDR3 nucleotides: TGTGCCAGTAGTATGACTAGCACCGGGGAGCTGTTTTTT. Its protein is CASSMTSTGELFF.

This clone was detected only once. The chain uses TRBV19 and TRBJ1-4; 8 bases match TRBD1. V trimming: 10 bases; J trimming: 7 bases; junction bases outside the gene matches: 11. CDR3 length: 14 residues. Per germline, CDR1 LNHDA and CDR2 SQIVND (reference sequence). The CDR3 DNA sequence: TGTGCCACCTCATGGGGGACAGGTAGTGAAAAACTGTTTTTT. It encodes CATSWGTGSEKLFF.

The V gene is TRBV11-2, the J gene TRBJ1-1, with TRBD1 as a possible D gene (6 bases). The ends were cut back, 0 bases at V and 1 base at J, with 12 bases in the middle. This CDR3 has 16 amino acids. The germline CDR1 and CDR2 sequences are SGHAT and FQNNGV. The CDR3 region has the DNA TGTGCCAGCAGCTTAGATATCGGCAGGGGGAACACTGAAGCTTTCTTT. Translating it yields CASSLDIGRGNTEAFF.

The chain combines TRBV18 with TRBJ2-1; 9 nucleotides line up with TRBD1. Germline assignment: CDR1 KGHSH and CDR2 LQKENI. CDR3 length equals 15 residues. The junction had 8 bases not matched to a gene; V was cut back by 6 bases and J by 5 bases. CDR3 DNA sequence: TGTGCCAGCTCTCAACAGGGGGCGGGAAACAATGAGCAGTTCTTC. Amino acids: CASSQQGAGNNEQFF.

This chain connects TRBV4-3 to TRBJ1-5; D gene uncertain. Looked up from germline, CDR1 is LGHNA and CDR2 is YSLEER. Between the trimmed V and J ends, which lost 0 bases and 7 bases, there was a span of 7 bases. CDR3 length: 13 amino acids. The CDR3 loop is CASSQDNSQPQHF. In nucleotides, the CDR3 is TGCGCCAGCAGCCAAGATAATAGCCAGCCCCAGCATTTT.

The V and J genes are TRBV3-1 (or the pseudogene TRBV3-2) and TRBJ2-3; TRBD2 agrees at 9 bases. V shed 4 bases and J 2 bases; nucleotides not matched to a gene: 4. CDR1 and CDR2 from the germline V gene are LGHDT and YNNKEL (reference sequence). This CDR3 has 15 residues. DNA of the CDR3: TGTGCCAGCAGCCGAGAGCGGGGGGTCACAGATACGCAGTATTTT. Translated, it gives CASSRERGVTDTQYF.